This T cell receptor (beta chain) was identified during a study of blood T cell repertoires in COVID-19. Study-level background: The United States, Italy and Spain were the sources of the acute and convalescent COVID-19 samples. PBMCs, B-cell-depleted T cells, or T cells provided the cDNA or gDNA that made up the material.

Original processing notes: It was from reference gene primer amplification that nucleated cell counts were estimated. The assay was immunoSEQ multiplex PCR, and TCRdb's table has in-frame clones only and misses some. V and J calls and clone size follow that table, whereas D and trimming were derived from the DNA. The data contain 50,000 or so clones, about nine tenths of them singletons. This CDR3 is built from 11 residues. Germline CDR1 LNHDA, CDR2 SQIVND (reference sequence). The V end lost 7 bases, the J end lost 3 bases, and 5 bases lay between the germline ends. The chain carries TRBV19 and TRBJ2-3; D remains ambiguous. Material for sequencing was peripheral blood. This TCR derives from a man aged 45 to 65 with active COVID-19. The CDR3, as DNA: TGTGCCAGTACCTTAACAGATACGCAGTATTTT. This sequence encodes CASTLTDTQYF.